A single sample gave rise to the 32 T cell receptor beta chains below, sequenced in a study of blood T cell repertoires in COVID-19. Sequenced by immunoSEQ multiplex PCR; TCRdb stores in-frame clones only, minus some. The repertoire has about 220,000 clones, about 90% of them found once; the top ten carry roughly 15%. Sequenced material: PBMCs or T cells enriched from blood (not recorded which). The receptors derive from a woman aged 45-59 years with acute COVID-19.

The chain is built from TRBV18 and TRBJ2-3, with TRBD2 identical over 9 bases. CDR1 is KGHSH and CDR2 is LQKENI in the germline V gene. The V and J ends lost 2 bases and 6 bases, in that order; junction bases with no gene match: 3. The length of the CDR3 is 14 residues. CDR3 in DNA: TGTGCCAGCTCACCAGCGGGAGGGCAGGATACGCAGTATTTT. This encodes CASSPAGGQDTQYF.

This clone has a single count. The J gene is TRBJ2-7, the V gene TRBV10-1; D unclear. Germline lookup yields CDR1 WNHNN and CDR2 SYGVQD (reference sequence). CDR3 length: 12 amino acids. Trimming shortened V by 7 bases and J by 2 bases, and 9 bases separated the two germline ends. CDR3: CASTRHTYEQYF. CDR3 coding DNA: TGCGCCAGCACCAGGCACACCTACGAGCAGTACTTC.

The CDR3: CASSLGVWNEQFF. The DNA for the CDR3 is TGTGCCAGCAGTCTCGGAGTGTGGAATGAGCAGTTCTTC. The chain has TRBV7-3 and TRBJ2-1; the D is unclear. The germline CDR1 and CDR2 sequences are SGHTA and FQGTGA. There are 13 residues in the CDR3. Trimming removed 6 bases at V and 7 bases at J, with 13 bases between.

The V gene is TRBV10-3, the J gene TRBJ1-1; a weak D match, TRBD1 (6 bases). Germline V gives CDR1 ENHRY, CDR2 SYGVKD. The CDR3 has 14 residues. The V and J ends lost 5 bases and 4 bases respectively, with 14 bases between them. The CDR3 nucleotides are TGTGCCATCAGTCTGACAGGAGGAGGCACTGAAGCTTTCTTT. It is translated as CAISLTGGGTEAFF.

The chain employs TRBV28 and TRBJ2-7; 7 bases line up with TRBD2. Per the germline V gene, CDR1 is MDHEN and CDR2 is SYDVKM. V shed 5 bases, J shed 0 bases, and the junction held 4 bases outside the gene matches. This CDR3 is built from 14 residues. CDR3: CASSVTGGSYEQYF. Here the CDR3 DNA reads TGTGCCAGCAGTGTAACGGGGGGCTCCTACGAGCAGTACTTC.

The V gene is TRBV6-2 or TRBV6-3, the J gene TRBJ2-7; 9 bases fit TRBD1. The CDR3 is made up of 14 amino acids. V trimming: 4 bases; J trimming: 6 bases; junction bases outside the gene matches: 7. Germline V gene data show CDR1 as MNHEY and CDR2 as SVGEGT. The CDR3 reads CASSLNRDRVEQYF. The CDR3 DNA is TGTGCCAGCAGTTTGAACCGGGACAGGGTCGAGCAGTACTTC.

This clone occurred many times. J is TRBJ1-2 and V is TRBV4-3; TRBD1 might be the D (5 bases). The V and J ends lost 0 bases and 4 bases respectively, with 15 bases between them. Germline CDR1 reads LGHNA; CDR2 reads YSLEER. The CDR3 has 16 residues. The CDR3 loop reads CASSQDRAGWSYGYTF. The DNA for the CDR3 is TGCGCCAGCAGCCAAGATCGGGCAGGGTGGAGCTATGGCTACACCTTC.

The J gene is TRBJ1-1, the V gene TRBV5-1; 8 bases fit TRBD1. Trimming cost V 1 base and J 3 bases; bases outside gene matches: 2. Germline CDR1 SGHRS, CDR2 YFSETQ. CDR3 length equals 14 residues. The CDR3 region has the DNA TGCGCCAGCAGCTTGCAGGGGGCAGACACTGAAGCTTTCTTT. This codes for CASSLQGADTEAFF.

This clone was detected only once. The rearrangement links TRBV6-5 to TRBJ2-3; perhaps TRBD1 as D (5 bases). The CDR3 is made up of 14 amino acids. The ends were cut back, 4 bases at V and 2 bases at J, with 10 bases in the middle. The germline gives CDR1 MNHEY, CDR2 SVGAGI. This CDR3 is CASSLQGFTDTQYF. CDR3 bases: TGTGCCAGCAGTTTGCAGGGATTCACAGATACGCAGTATTTT.

The V gene is TRBV7-2, the J gene TRBJ2-3; TRBD2 matches 13 bases. Germline CDR1 and CDR2: SGHTA and FQGNSA. V gave up 1 base and J gave up 3 bases; unmatched junction bases: 1. This CDR3 spans 16 amino acids. The CDR3 is CASSLELAGGTDTQYF. The DNA for the CDR3 is TGTGCCAGCAGCTTAGAACTAGCGGGAGGGACAGATACGCAGTATTTT.

The rearrangement uses TRBV15 and TRBJ1-1; no clear D gene. This CDR3 is built from 15 residues. Trimming left V 5 bases short and J 6 bases short, with 19 bases between. The germline V gene has CDR1 LNHNV and CDR2 YYDKDF (reference sequence). The CDR3 sequence: CATSSFGGSKPEAFF. CDR3 in DNA: TGTGCCACCAGCTCCTTTGGAGGGTCTAAGCCTGAAGCTTTCTTT.

The chain has TRBV9 and TRBJ2-1; 8 nucleotides line up with TRBD2. Losses at the gene ends were 4 bases for V and 8 bases for J; bases not matched to a gene: 8. Per germline, CDR1 SGDLS and CDR2 YYNGEE. The CDR3 length is 14 residues. The CDR3 nucleotides are TGTGCCAGCAGCCCCGGACTAGCAGGGGATGAGCAGTTCTTC. Translated, it gives CASSPGLAGDEQFF.

The genes are TRBV7-9 and TRBJ2-7; TRBD1 is a possible D gene (6 bases). Germline assignment: CDR1 SEHNR and CDR2 FQNEAQ (reference sequence). The CDR3 spans 13 residues. V was pared by 5 bases and J by 4 bases, with 12 bases between. The CDR3 sequence is CASSGTTDYEQYF. CDR3 coding DNA: TGTGCCAGCAGCGGGACAACCGATTACGAGCAGTACTTC. The full variable domain, in which reference TRBV7-9 and TRBJ2-7 provide the parts outside the CDR3, is DTGVSQNPRHKITKRGQNVTFRCDPISEHNRLYWYRQTLGQGPEFLTYFQNEAQLEKSRLLSDRFSAERPKGSFSTLEIQRTEQGDSAMYLCASSGTTDYEQYFGPGTRLTVT.

The chain couples TRBV3-1 (or the pseudogene TRBV3-2) to TRBJ1-2; 9 nucleotides agree with TRBD1. The CDR3 runs to 15 residues. The V segment lost 3 bases and the J segment 9 bases; nucleotides outside the gene matches: 11. Germline V gene lookup returns CDR1 LGHDT and CDR2 YNNKEL (reference sequence). This chain's CDR3 is CASSHMNRGRGSYTF. CDR3 DNA sequence: TGTGCCAGCAGCCATATGAACAGGGGGCGCGGGAGCTACACCTTC.

The chain uses TRBV7-2 and TRBJ2-7; 9 positions agree with TRBD1. Germline loops: CDR1 SGHTA, CDR2 FQGNSA. V lost 1 base to trimming and J lost 3 bases; unmatched junction nucleotides: 7. The CDR3 consists of 16 residues. The CDR3 protein is CASSLGFGQGLYEQYF. Written as DNA, the CDR3 is TGTGCCAGCAGCTTAGGGTTTGGACAGGGGCTCTACGAGCAGTACTTC.

This chain connects TRBV9 to TRBJ2-1, with 8 bases matching TRBD2. Losses at the gene ends were 7 bases for V and 9 bases for J; bases not matched to a gene: 12. CDR3 length: 14 residues. From germline, CDR1 is SGDLS and CDR2 YYNGEE. The CDR3 spells CASGEAGARPEQFF. The CDR3 DNA reads as TGTGCCAGCGGGGAAGCGGGGGCGCGACCTGAGCAGTTCTTC.

The genes are TRBV7-6 and TRBJ2-7; 14 bases match TRBD2. The germline V gene encodes CDR1 SGHVS and CDR2 FNYEAQ. The junction had 2 bases not matched to a gene; V was cut back by 5 bases and J by 2 bases. The CDR3 runs 15 residues. The CDR3 coding sequence is TGTGCCAGCAGCGGGACTAGCGGGAGCCCCTACGAGCAGTACTTC. It encodes CASSGTSGSPYEQYF.

The V and J genes are TRBV28 and TRBJ1-3; weak D call: TRBD1 (5 bases). CDR3 length equals 14 residues. Germline-derived CDR1 and CDR2 are MDHEN and SYDVKM. The ends were cut back, 6 bases at V and 1 base at J, with 10 bases in the middle. CDR3 protein: CASRRDGSGNTIYF. CDR3 DNA sequence: TGTGCCAGCAGGCGGGACGGTTCTGGAAACACCATATATTTT.

The chain employs TRBV13 and TRBJ1-2; TRBD1 agrees at 7 bases. The germline CDR1 and CDR2 sequences are PRHDT and FYEKMQ (reference sequence). Germline trimming cut 5 bases from V and 0 bases from J; bases unmatched to any gene: 3. The CDR3 totals 14 residues. The CDR3 DNA is TGTGCCAGCAGCCCCGACAGGGCTAACTATGGCTACACCTTC. Translating it yields CASSPDRANYGYTF.

This clone appeared a few times. The chain has TRBV30 and TRBJ2-1; D might be TRBD2 (6 bases). CDR3 length: 16 residues. V gave up 8 bases and J gave up 1 base, with 21 bases separating them. Germline V gene sequence: CDR1 GTSNPN, CDR2 SVGIG (reference sequence). The CDR3 DNA is TGTGCCGCCCGGGACCGGGGACTCGTTTCCTACAATGAGCAGTTCTTC. It specifies CAARDRGLVSYNEQFF.

The chain couples TRBV25-1 to TRBJ1-1; D gene unclear. CDR1 and CDR2 (germline): MGHDK, SYGVNS. The ends were cut back, 4 bases at V and 1 base at J, with 4 bases in the middle. The CDR3 is 12 amino acids. CDR3 nucleotides: TGTGCCAGCAGTGCAGGGAACACTGAAGCTTTCTTT. Residues: CASSAGNTEAFF.

V gene TRBV3-1 (or the pseudogene TRBV3-2) combines with J gene TRBJ2-7; 11 nucleotides agree with TRBD1. V lost 6 bases, J lost 3 bases, and 1 base stayed unmatched. CDR1 is LGHDT and CDR2 is YNNKEL in the germline V gene (reference sequence). The CDR3 totals 13 residues. DNA of the CDR3: TGTGCCAGCAGTGGGACAGGGGGCTACGAGCAGTACTTC. Translation: CASSGTGGYEQYF.

The J gene is TRBJ2-3, the V gene TRBV7-9; a possible D gene is TRBD1 (5 bases). The CDR3 contains 13 residues. CDR1 and CDR2 (germline): SEHNR, FQNEAQ (reference sequence). Trimming removed 5 bases at V and 0 bases at J, with 6 bases between. In nucleotides, the CDR3 is TGTGCCAGCAGCCGACAGAGCACAGATACGCAGTATTTT. Its protein is CASSRQSTDTQYF.

The V and J genes are TRBV5-4 and TRBJ2-1, with 13 bases matching TRBD2. The CDR3 has 16 residues. Germline values: CDR1 SGHNT, CDR2 YYREEE (reference sequence). J was trimmed by 5 bases and V by 3 bases; bases with no gene match: 5. The CDR3 coding sequence is TGTGCCAGCAGCTGGGAAACTAGCGGGAGGGACAATGAGCAGTTCTTC. Its translation: CASSWETSGRDNEQFF.

The rearrangement joins TRBV11-2 to TRBJ1-5; D remains ambiguous. Between the trimmed V and J ends, which lost 5 bases and 6 bases, there was a span of 11 bases. The CDR3 consists of 13 residues. CDR1 and CDR2 (germline): SGHAT, FQNNGV. CDR3: CASSPRRGQPQHF. CDR3 DNA sequence: TGTGCCAGCAGCCCAAGACGAGGTCAGCCCCAGCATTTT.

CDR3 nucleotides: TGTGCCAGCAGCTCCCCGGGGGGTGGGGCCTATGGCTACACCTTC. Translated, it gives CASSSPGGGAYGYTF. The rearrangement uses TRBV11-2 and TRBJ1-2; possible D gene TRBD1, 5 bases. The CDR3 contains 15 residues. V lost 4 bases and J 4 bases, leaving 16 bases between the germline ends. The germline gives CDR1 SGHAT, CDR2 FQNNGV.

The gene calls are TRBV28 and TRBJ2-7; 9 bases align to TRBD2. With 5 bases clipped from V and 0 bases from J, the junction kept 5 bases outside the gene matches. The CDR3 spans 15 residues. CDR1 is MDHEN, CDR2 SYDVKM, per germline. The CDR3 here is CASSLAGLSSYEQYF. CDR3 nucleotides: TGTGCCAGCAGTCTAGCGGGACTTAGCTCCTACGAGCAGTACTTC.

This chain connects TRBV2 to TRBJ2-3; 9 nucleotides line up with TRBD1. V lost 9 bases and J lost 9; bases outside the gene matches: 10. Per germline, CDR1 SNHLY and CDR2 FYNNEI. The CDR3 length is 13 residues. The CDR3 reads CARSGTGSQTQYF. The CDR3 DNA sequence: TGTGCCAGAAGCGGGACAGGGAGTCAGACGCAGTATTTT.

The genes are TRBV7-3 and TRBJ2-1; no clear D gene. Germline assignment: CDR1 SGHTA and CDR2 FQGTGA. This CDR3 is 13 amino acids long. Trimming shortened V by 6 bases and J by 3 bases, and 9 bases separated the two germline ends. This chain's CDR3 is CASSPPNYNEQFF. The CDR3 nucleotides are TGTGCCAGCAGTCCCCCAAACTACAATGAGCAGTTCTTC.

The chain recombines TRBV19 with TRBJ1-1; D not certain. The CDR3 is 10 residues long. The V end lost 9 bases, the J end lost 6 bases, and 8 bases lay between the germline ends. Germline V gene data show CDR1 as LNHDA and CDR2 as SQIVND (reference sequence). The CDR3 loop reads CASTIPEAFF. The CDR3 DNA is TGTGCCAGCACAATCCCTGAAGCTTTCTTT.

There are a few counts of this clone. V gene TRBV6-5 combines with J gene TRBJ1-5; a weak D match, TRBD1 (6 bases). Germline V CDR1 and CDR2: MNHEY, SVGAGI. Trimming removed 7 bases from V and 4 bases from J, with 17 bases in between. The CDR3 covers 15 residues. In DNA form, the CDR3 reads TGTGCCAGCACCGAAGGGGGATCCCTAAATCAGCCCCAGCATTTT. This encodes CASTEGGSLNQPQHF.

This chain joins TRBV9 and TRBJ2-7, with a weak D call TRBD1 (6 bases). Germline CDR1 and CDR2: SGDLS and YYNGEE. V was trimmed by 5 bases and J by 5 bases, leaving 14 bases between them. This CDR3 contains 13 residues. CDR3 residues: CASSTDRQDEQYF. CDR3 DNA: TGTGCCAGCAGTACCGACAGGCAGGACGAGCAGTACTTC.